One and the same sample provided the 31 T cell receptor beta chains below, sequenced in a study of cytomegalovirus exposure and HLA in healthy donors. The PCR made use of 60 Vbeta and 13 Jbeta primers. Profiled with immunoSEQ multiplex PCR; TCRdb holds only in-frame clones, not every one. Of 200,000 or so clones in the sample, 82% are singletons; the top ten hold roughly 0.098%. Specimen: PBMCs. These receptor sequences come from a boy between 2 and 15 years old in good health and CMV-seronegative.

The J gene is TRBJ2-3, the V gene TRBV4-1; tentative D call: TRBD1 (6 bases). The germline gives CDR1 MGHRA, CDR2 YSYEKL. The CDR3 is 14 residues long. V was clipped by 11 bases and J by 2 bases, with 17 bases between them. The DNA for the CDR3 is TGCGCCCACCACCGGGGACAAATCACAGATACGCAGTATTTT. It encodes CAHHRGQITDTQYF.

This clone came up a few times. CDR3 amino acids: CAISESRLATIEQYF. The DNA of the CDR3 is TGTGCCATCAGTGAGTCGCGACTAGCGACGATCGAGCAGTACTTC. This sequence joins TRBV10-3 and TRBJ2-5; TRBD2 agrees at 8 bases. The J call may be in error: the DNA end matches TRBJ2-7 better. This CDR3 region has 15 residues. From germline, CDR1 is ENHRY and CDR2 SYGVKD.

The V and J genes are TRBV5-1 and TRBJ1-1; 11 bases match TRBD1. Losses at the gene ends were 3 bases for V and 3 bases for J; bases not matched to a gene: 4. This CDR3 comprises 15 residues. Germline V gene data show CDR1 as SGHRS and CDR2 as YFSETQ. DNA for the CDR3: TGCGCCAGCAGCTCCGGACAGGGGGCCTACACTGAAGCTTTCTTT. It specifies CASSSGQGAYTEAFF.

This chain joins TRBV6-6 and TRBJ1-2; TRBD1 is a possible D gene (5 bases). Germline values: CDR1 MNHNY, CDR2 SVGAGI (reference sequence). Trimming cost V 7 bases and J 12 bases, with 18 bases left between them. The CDR3 has 12 amino acids. CDR3 in amino acids: CASTSGGWGNTF. Written as DNA, the CDR3 is TGTGCCAGCACGTCGGGCGGTTGGGGCAACACCTTC.

This clone has a handful of counts. The rearrangement links TRBV6-5 to TRBJ2-1, with 7 bases matching TRBD2. Germline loops: CDR1 MNHEY, CDR2 SVGAGI. The CDR3 covers 14 residues. J gave up 10 bases and V 5 bases, and 11 bases lay outside the gene matches. DNA of the CDR3: TGTGCCAGCAGTCCTGGTGGGCGGGGAGGGGAGCAGTTCTTC. Its protein is CASSPGGRGGEQFF.

The V and J genes are TRBV7-9 and TRBJ2-5; 7 bases map to TRBD2. Per the germline V gene, CDR1 is SEHNR and CDR2 is FQNEAQ (reference sequence). With 3 bases clipped from V and 4 bases from J, the junction kept 8 bases outside the gene matches. The CDR3 extends over 15 amino acids. CDR3 region: CASSFREARGETQYF. The CDR3 nucleotides are TGTGCCAGCAGCTTCCGGGAGGCTAGAGGAGAGACCCAGTACTTC. The complete variable domain, with remaining parts taken from reference TRBV7-9 and TRBJ2-5, reads DTGVSQNPRHKITKRGQNVTFRCDPISEHNRLYWYRQTLGQGPEFLTYFQNEAQLEKSRLLSDRFSAERPKGSFSTLEIQRTEQGDSAMYLCASSFREARGETQYFGPGTRLLVL.

A single count supports this clone. The rearrangement joins TRBV5-4 to TRBJ2-3; weak D call: TRBD1 (5 bases). The CDR3 length is 15 residues. Germline-derived CDR1 and CDR2 are SGHNT and YYREEE (reference sequence). The V end lost 4 bases, the J end lost 5 bases, and 17 bases lay between the germline ends. CDR3 loop: CASSLRTSLLDTQYF. The CDR3 bases are TGTGCCAGCAGCCTTCGGACATCCCTATTAGATACGCAGTATTTT.

The CDR3 DNA sequence: TGCGCCAGCAGCCAAGAAGAGACAGGGGTCTACGAGCAGTACTTC. Amino acids: CASSQEETGVYEQYF. The rearrangement links TRBV4-3 to TRBJ2-7, with 8 bases identical to TRBD1. The germline V gene encodes CDR1 LGHNA and CDR2 YSLEER. CDR3 length: 15 amino acids. V dropped 0 bases and J dropped 3; count of bases not matched to a gene: 4.

The rearrangement links TRBV7-9 to TRBJ1-4; perhaps TRBD1 as D (5 bases). The V end was cut by 1 base, the J end by 7 bases, with 13 bases between. The CDR3 is made up of 15 amino acids. Germline lookup yields CDR1 SEHNR and CDR2 FQNEAQ (reference sequence). CDR3 amino acids: CASSLGGREVEKLFF. The CDR3 DNA is TGTGCCAGCAGCTTAGGGGGCCGTGAGGTTGAAAAACTGTTTTTT.

The chain combines TRBV30 with TRBJ1-3; TRBD1 is a possible D gene (6 bases). CDR3 length: 15 amino acids. The germline gives CDR1 GTSNPN, CDR2 SVGIG (reference sequence). V lost 2 bases and J 2 bases, leaving 13 bases between the germline ends. In DNA, the CDR3 is TGTGCCTGGAGTCACAGGGATTGTACTGGAAACACCATATATTTT. Translation: CAWSHRDCTGNTIYF.

This chain links TRBV5-1 with TRBJ2-2, with a tentative D call TRBD1 (5 bases). This CDR3 is built from 16 residues. CDR1 and CDR2 from the germline V gene are SGHRS and YFSETQ. The V gene lost 0 bases and the J gene lost 6 bases, with 15 bases spanning the gap. This chain's CDR3 is CASSLAGSRIAGELFF. CDR3 in DNA: TGCGCCAGCAGCTTGGCAGGGTCTCGAATTGCCGGGGAGCTGTTTTTT.

The CDR3 DNA reads TGTGCCATCAGGGCACAGGGAAACACTGAAGCTTTCTTT. As protein: CAIRAQGNTEAFF. V and J are TRBV10-3 and TRBJ1-1, with D tentatively TRBD1 (6 bases). The CDR3 sequence is 13 residues long. Germline V gives CDR1 ENHRY, CDR2 SYGVKD. Trimming removed 6 bases at V and 2 bases at J, with 10 bases between.

On this clone: The sample has other DNA sequences that encode this CDR3 too. The genes are TRBV6-5 and TRBJ1-4, with 9 nucleotides matching TRBD1. This CDR3 has 16 amino acids. V was clipped by 0 bases and J by 6 bases; unmatched bases: 5. Germline lookup yields CDR1 MNHEY and CDR2 SVGAGI. The CDR3 DNA sequence: TGTGCCAGCAGTTACTCGGCCGGGACAGGGCATGAAAAACTGTTTTTT. Translated: CASSYSAGTGHEKLFF.

The V and J genes are TRBV7-2 and TRBJ2-4; maybe TRBD2 (6 bases). The CDR3 is 16 amino acids. CDR1 and CDR2 from the germline V gene are SGHTA and FQGNSA. Trimming removed 4 bases from V and 1 base from J, with 14 bases in between. DNA for the CDR3: TGTGCCAGCAGCTCGAGTCTAGCGCTCGCCAAAAACATTCAGTACTTC. Translated, it gives CASSSSLALAKNIQYF. The variable domain in full, completed from reference TRBV7-2 and TRBJ2-4, reads GAGVSQSPSNKVTEKGKDVELRCDPISGHTALYWYRQSLGQGLEFLIYFQGNSAPDKSGLPSDRFSAERTGGSVSTLTIQRTQQEDSAVYLCASSSSLALAKNIQYFGAGTRLSVL.

The chain employs TRBV6-1 and TRBJ2-3; 9 bases are shared with TRBD2. Germline V gene lookup returns CDR1 MNHNS and CDR2 SASEGT. Trimming took 1 base from V and 8 from J; bases not matched to a gene: 7. The CDR3 loop spans 15 amino acids. CDR3 loop: CASSEGLAALSTQYF. CDR3 nucleotide sequence: TGTGCCAGCAGTGAAGGACTAGCGGCCCTCAGTACGCAGTATTTT.

The V gene is TRBV2, the J gene TRBJ2-7, with D tentatively TRBD2 (7 bases). V shed 6 bases and J shed 1 base, with 19 bases lying between them. Germline CDR1 SNHLY, CDR2 FYNNEI. This CDR3 comprises 16 residues. The CDR3 DNA is TGTGCCAGCAGACTTGTAGGGGGGGGAGGATCCTACGAGCAGTACTTC. This translates into CASRLVGGGGSYEQYF.

A few counts support this clone. The V call is TRBV6-5, the J call TRBJ1-1; the match to TRBD1 covers 7 bases. The germline V gene encodes CDR1 MNHEY and CDR2 SVGAGI. The V and J ends lost 1 base and 3 bases, in that order; junction bases with no gene match: 5. The CDR3 totals 15 residues. This CDR3 is CASSYWARGDTEAFF. Written as DNA, the CDR3 is TGTGCCAGCAGTTACTGGGCCAGGGGGGACACTGAAGCTTTCTTT.

This clone was seen a few times. This sequence joins TRBV19 and TRBJ1-3; D is unresolved. The CDR3 loop spans 14 amino acids. Germline lookup yields CDR1 LNHDA and CDR2 SQIVND (reference sequence). V lost 3 bases to trimming and J lost 0 bases, with 6 bases between them. The CDR3 DNA reads as TGTGCCAGTAGTATCCGTAGCTCTGGAAACACCATATATTTT. It is translated as CASSIRSSGNTIYF.

This chain connects TRBV7-2 to TRBJ1-1, with D possibly TRBD1 on 6 matching bases. Germline CDR1 reads SGHTA; CDR2 reads FQGNSA. This CDR3 has 15 amino acids. Trimming took off 5 bases at V and 0 bases at J, with 13 bases between the two ends. The CDR3 loop is CASSHLQGMNTEAFF. The CDR3 DNA is TGTGCCAGCAGCCATCTGCAGGGGATGAACACTGAAGCTTTCTTT.

This chain links TRBV19 with TRBJ2-3, with no clear D. CDR3 size: 13 residues. V was trimmed by 0 bases and J by 5 bases, leaving 6 bases between them. Germline V gene lookup returns CDR1 LNHDA and CDR2 SQIVND (reference sequence). CDR3 nucleotides: TGTGCCAGTAGTATAGAGACGGGAGATACGCAGTATTTT. Protein sequence: CASSIETGDTQYF.

This chain connects TRBV5-1 to TRBJ2-5; 11 bases are a match to TRBD2. V was clipped by 1 base and J by 2 bases; unmatched bases: 4. Looked up from germline, CDR1 is SGHRS and CDR2 is YFSETQ. The length of the CDR3 is 16 residues. CDR3 in amino acids: CASSLLTSGAQETQYF. Here the CDR3 DNA reads TGCGCCAGCAGCTTGTTGACTAGCGGGGCACAAGAGACCCAGTACTTC.

This chain links TRBV4-3 with TRBJ1-4; 12 positions match TRBD1. The junction had 10 bases not matched to a gene; V was cut back by 1 base and J by 7 bases. In germline, CDR1 is LGHNA, CDR2 YSLEER. The length of the CDR3 is 18 residues. The CDR3 DNA sequence: TGCGCCAGCAGCCAAGGCTGGGGACAGGGGGCCTCGGGTGAAAAACTGTTTTTT. Translated: CASSQGWGQGASGEKLFF.

The rearrangement joins TRBV4-3 to TRBJ2-1; 10 bases fit TRBD2. Unmatched junction bases numbered 1, after V lost 0 bases and J lost 5 bases. There are 15 residues in the CDR3. CDR1 and CDR2 (germline): LGHNA, YSLEER. CDR3 loop: CASSQDSGGNNEQFF. The CDR3, as DNA: TGCGCCAGCAGCCAAGATAGCGGGGGGAACAATGAGCAGTTCTTC.

V usage is TRBV5-8 and J usage is TRBJ1-4, with D perhaps TRBD1 (6 bases). Germline loops: CDR1 SGHTS, CDR2 YDEGEE. V was clipped by 0 bases and J by 0 bases, with 6 bases between them. The CDR3 covers 15 residues. The CDR3 DNA reads as TGTGCCAGCAGCTTGGGGACAGCAACTAATGAAAAACTGTTTTTT. It specifies CASSLGTATNEKLFF. The full variable domain, completed using reference TRBV5-8 and TRBJ1-4, is EAGVTQSPTHLIKTRGQQATLRCSPISGHTSVYWYQQALGLGLQFLLWYDEGEERNRGNFPPRFSGRQFPNYSSELNVNALELEDSALYLCASSLGTATNEKLFFGSGTQLSVL.

The chain carries TRBV13 and TRBJ1-2; a weak D match, TRBD1 (5 bases). In germline, CDR1 is PRHDT, CDR2 FYEKMQ (reference sequence). The CDR3 runs to 15 residues. The V end lost 4 bases, the J end lost 5 bases, and 17 bases lay between the germline ends. The CDR3 DNA follows: TGTGCCAGCAGCTCTACAGGTCTTCTAGGGTATGGCTACACCTTC. This translates into CASSSTGLLGYGYTF. Full variable domain (outside the CDR3, taken from reference TRBV13 and TRBJ1-2): AAGVIQSPRHLIKEKRETATLKCYPIPRHDTVYWYQQGPGQDPQFLISFYEKMQSDKGSIPDRFSAQQFSDYHSELNMSSLELGDSALYFCASSSTGLLGYGYTFGSGTRLTVV.

This clone appeared a single time. The junction departs from the called germline gene at one end, perhaps through a read error. The identical CDR3 is also encoded by other nucleotide sequences in the sample. The rearrangement joins TRBV4-3 to TRBJ1-1; TRBD1 might be the D (5 bases). Per germline, CDR1 LGHNA and CDR2 YSLEER. The CDR3 is 15 residues long. This CDR3 is CASSQAYGGITEAFF. CDR3 sequence (DNA): TGCGCCAGCAGCCAAGCTTACGGGGGGATCACTGAAGCTTTCTTC.

This clone has just one count. This chain links TRBV7-9 with TRBJ1-1; D may be TRBD1 (6 bases). CDR1 is SEHNR, CDR2 FQNEAQ, per germline (reference sequence). The CDR3 is 16 residues long. With 7 bases removed from V and 0 bases from J, the gap between germline ends came to 18 bases. The CDR3 protein is CASTPDRSSMNTEAFF. The CDR3 bases are TGTGCCAGCACCCCCGACAGGAGCAGTATGAACACTGAAGCTTTCTTT.

This clone was found a few times. The rearrangement uses TRBV10-3 and TRBJ1-2; 8 bases are a match to TRBD1. The CDR3 totals 15 residues. In germline, CDR1 is ENHRY, CDR2 SYGVKD. With V trimmed by 2 bases and J by 4 bases, 6 bases remained unmatched. The CDR3 DNA is TGTGCCATCAGTGAGGGGTCACAGGGGGGCTATGGCTACACCTTC. Protein product: CAISEGSQGGYGYTF.

This chain uses TRBV2 with TRBJ1-5; TRBD1 might be the D (5 bases). V was clipped by 6 bases and J by 0 bases, with 6 bases between them. This CDR3 is 13 amino acids long. Looked up from germline, CDR1 is SNHLY and CDR2 is FYNNEI. The CDR3 coding sequence is TGTGCCAGCAGCGACAGTAGCAATCAGCCCCAGCATTTT. This gives the protein CASSDSSNQPQHF.

V usage is TRBV7-2 and J usage is TRBJ2-7; 11 bases line up with TRBD2. This CDR3 is 17 amino acids long. Germline V gene sequence: CDR1 SGHTA, CDR2 FQGNSA. The ends lost 2 bases at V and 1 base at J; junction bases unmatched: 7. The CDR3 protein is CASSLTVAGGLSYEQYF. The CDR3 DNA is TGTGCCAGCAGCTTAACGGTAGCGGGGGGGCTGTCCTACGAGCAGTACTTC.

This clone showed up just once. The chain carries TRBV4-2 and TRBJ2-1; D not resolved. The CDR3 spans 14 residues. Germline CDR1 is LGHNA and CDR2 is YNFKEQ. The V gene lost 0 bases and the J gene lost 8 bases, with 11 bases spanning the gap. CDR3 DNA: TGTGCCAGCAGCCAAGAGGCTCGAGAGGATGAGCAGTTCTTC. Its translation: CASSQEAREDEQFF.